A single sample is the source of the 14 T cell receptor beta chains below, sequenced in a study of T cells in Graves' hyperthyroidism and ophthalmopathy. Template material for amplifying TCR beta CDR3 regions consisted of RNA transcripts. A first-round RT-PCR of the TCR CDR3 used the HTBI primer set. TCRdb itself ran the multiplex PCR reads through MiXCR, one entry per CDR3 protein. The repertoire consists of around 400,000 distinct CDR3 sequences, with roughly 25% occurring once and the leading ten covering more than 60%. Sequenced sample: blood. Receptors were obtained from a man aged 45-65 years with Graves' hyperthyroidism.

This clonotype was detected many times. The chain joins TRBV9 to TRBJ1-1; 8 bases map to TRBD1. With V trimmed by 2 bases and J by 7 bases, 1 base remained unmatched. The CDR3 is 12 residues long. Germline V CDR1 and CDR2: SGDLS, YYNGEE. The CDR3 region is CASSVGTGEAFF. The DNA for the CDR3 is TGTGCCAGCAGCGTCGGGACAGGTGAAGCTTTCTTT. Looking up the rest from reference TRBV9 and TRBJ1-1 gives the full variable domain: DSGVTQTPKHLITATGQRVTLRCSPRSGDLSVYWYQQSLDQGLQFLIQYYNGEERAKGNILERFSAQQFPDLHSELNLSSLELGDSALYFCASSVGTGEAFFGQGTRLTVV.

This clonotype was detected a few times. The CDR3 region is CASSLQGARAKNIQYF. As DNA, the CDR3 is TGTGCCAGCAGCTTGCAGGGGGCGAGAGCCAAAAACATTCAGTACTTC. V and J are TRBV5-6 and TRBJ2-4, with 8 bases aligning to TRBD1. J lost 0 bases, V lost 1 base, and 3 bases had no gene match. Germline CDR1 and CDR2: SGHDT and YYEEEE. CDR3 length: 16 amino acids.

Only a few counts were recorded for this clonotype. The chain combines TRBV7-9 with TRBJ2-7; TRBD2 matches at 16 bases. Germline V gene lookup returns CDR1 SEHNR and CDR2 FQNEAQ (reference sequence). Losses at the gene ends were 4 bases for V and 7 bases for J; bases not matched to a gene: 10. The CDR3 consists of 17 residues. The DNA of the CDR3 is TGTGCCAGCAGCTGGTCTCCGGGACTAGCGGGAGGGCAAGAGCAGTACTTC. It translates to CASSWSPGLAGGQEQYF.

The chain combines TRBV2 with TRBJ2-2; 8 bases agree with TRBD2. From germline, CDR1 is SNHLY and CDR2 FYNNEI. The J segment lost 4 bases and the V segment lost 3 bases, leaving 7 bases of the junction unmatched. The CDR3 has 16 residues. CDR3 sequence: CASSDLAGRGTGELFF. In DNA form, the CDR3 reads TGTGCCAGCAGTGATTTAGCGGGGCGGGGCACCGGGGAGCTGTTTTTT.

This chain links TRBV5-6 with TRBJ1-5, with no clear D. The CDR3 spans 13 residues. Trimming took 8 bases from V and 4 from J, leaving 13 bases between them. Germline lookup yields CDR1 SGHDT and CDR2 YYEEEE. This CDR3 reads CASSTPRNQPQHF. The CDR3, as DNA: TGTGCCAGTAGTACGCCACGAAATCAGCCCCAGCATTTT.

The J gene is TRBJ2-2, the V gene TRBV29-1, with TRBD2 matching 7 bases. The J segment lost 0 bases and the V segment lost 4 bases, leaving 14 bases of the junction unmatched. This CDR3 comprises 18 residues. Germline-derived CDR1 and CDR2 are SQVTM and ANQGSEA. The CDR3 is CSVGPTGGSYANTGELFF. The DNA for the CDR3 is TGCAGCGTTGGCCCAACGGGGGGATCATACGCGAACACCGGGGAGCTGTTTTTT.

This clonotype was counted ten times or more. The chain is built from TRBV18 and TRBJ1-1; D is perhaps TRBD1 (5 bases). Germline CDR1 and CDR2: KGHSH and LQKENI. The CDR3 is 13 amino acids. Trimming left V 2 bases short and J 5 bases short, with 9 bases between. CDR3: CASSPGPGTEAFF. Written as DNA, the CDR3 is TGTGCCAGCTCACCAGGTCCAGGGACTGAAGCTTTCTTT.

V gene TRBV29-1 combines with J gene TRBJ2-5, with TRBD2 matching 7 bases. The end of the DNA aligns better with TRBJ2-1, so the J call may be wrong. Germline CDR1 SQVTM, CDR2 ANQGSEA. This CDR3 spans 11 amino acids. CDR3 nucleotide sequence: TGCAGCGTTGTTCTAGCGGAGACCCAGTTCTTC. Encoded protein: CSVVLAETQFF.

This clonotype was recorded at least ten times. The rearrangement joins TRBV6-5 to TRBJ1-1; 7 bases are shared with TRBD1. V lost 1 base, J lost 0 bases, and 2 bases stayed unmatched. This CDR3 comprises 15 residues. The germline CDR1 and CDR2 sequences are MNHEY and SVGAGI. CDR3 region: CASSYFGQVNTEAFF. CDR3 DNA: TGTGCCAGCAGTTACTTTGGACAGGTGAACACTGAAGCTTTCTTT.

This clonotype appeared a few times. The rearrangement uses TRBV4-1 and TRBJ1-4; D not resolved. The CDR3 sequence is 15 residues long. Per germline, CDR1 MGHRA and CDR2 YSYEKL. V lost 1 base and J 0 bases, leaving 6 bases between the germline ends. The CDR3 sequence: CASSQVIATNEKLFF. The DNA for the CDR3 is TGCGCCAGCAGCCAAGTGATTGCAACTAATGAAAAACTGTTTTTT.

This clonotype was recorded at least ten times. V and J are TRBV2 and TRBJ1-1; D is perhaps TRBD1 (5 bases). In germline, CDR1 is SNHLY, CDR2 FYNNEI. Trimming left V 6 bases short and J 8 bases short, with 10 bases between. This CDR3 is built from 11 residues. CDR3 sequence (DNA): TGTGCCAGCAGAGGGGCAAGGGAAGCTTTCTTT. Translated, it gives CASRGAREAFF.

This clonotype was detected many times. The V call is TRBV7-2, the J call TRBJ2-7; D gene unclear. The germline CDR1 and CDR2 sequences are SGHTA and FQGNSA. V was shortened by 5 bases and J by 3 bases, with 17 bases between the two germline ends. There are 15 residues in the CDR3. CDR3 in amino acids: CASSTSVGLGYEQYF. Here the CDR3 DNA reads TGTGCCAGCAGCACCAGCGTAGGCCTAGGCTACGAGCAGTACTTC.

This clonotype was picked up a small number of times. The V gene is TRBV6-5, the J gene TRBJ1-3; no definite D call. The CDR3 runs to 16 residues. Between the trimmed V and J ends, which lost 0 bases and 0 bases, there was a span of 9 bases. Germline V gene lookup returns CDR1 MNHEY and CDR2 SVGAGI. CDR3 region: CASSYSVMGSGNTIYF. The DNA of the CDR3 is TGTGCCAGCAGTTACTCCGTGATGGGCTCTGGAAACACCATATATTTT.

This clonotype occurred a few times. This sequence joins TRBV20-1 and TRBJ2-2; D is ambiguous. The length of the CDR3 is 12 residues. The ends were cut back, 5 bases at V and 3 bases at J, with 7 bases in the middle. CDR1 is DFQATT, CDR2 SNEGSKA, per germline (reference sequence). This chain's CDR3 is CSAFRDTGELFF. The CDR3 nucleotides are TGCAGTGCTTTCCGGGACACCGGGGAGCTGTTTTTT.